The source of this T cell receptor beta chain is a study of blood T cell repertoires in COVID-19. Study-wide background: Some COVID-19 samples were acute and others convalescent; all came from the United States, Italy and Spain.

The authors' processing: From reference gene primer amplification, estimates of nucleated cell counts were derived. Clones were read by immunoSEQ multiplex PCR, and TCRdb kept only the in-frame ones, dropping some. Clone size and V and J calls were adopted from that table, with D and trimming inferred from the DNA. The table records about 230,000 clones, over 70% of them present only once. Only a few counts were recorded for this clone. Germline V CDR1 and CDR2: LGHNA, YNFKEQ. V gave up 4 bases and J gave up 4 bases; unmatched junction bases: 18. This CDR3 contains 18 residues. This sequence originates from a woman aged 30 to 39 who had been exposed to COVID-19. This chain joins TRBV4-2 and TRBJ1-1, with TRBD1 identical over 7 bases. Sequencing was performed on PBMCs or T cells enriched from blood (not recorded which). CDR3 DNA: TGTGCCAGCAGCCCCCGATTCGGGACAGACCCCCTGATCACTGAAGCTTTCTTT. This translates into CASSPRFGTDPLITEAFF.